Each of the 9 T cell receptor beta chains below was sequenced from the same sample in a study of T cell responses to AZD1222 COVID-19 vaccine. The table came from immunoSEQ multiplex PCR; TCRdb's copy has only in-frame clones and leaves some out. Of 150,000 to 200,000 clones detected, about 90% appear once; the ten largest clones hold approximately 6.3%. The sample in question was peripheral blood, obtained 28 days after the second AZD1222 dose. The source of these receptors is an adult who received the AZD1222 COVID-19 vaccine.

The chain is built from TRBV28 and TRBJ1-4, with D tentatively TRBD1 (5 bases). The V end lost 6 bases, the J end lost 11 bases, and 10 bases lay between the germline ends. The CDR3 contains 11 residues. CDR1 is MDHEN and CDR2 is SYDVKM in the germline V gene. The CDR3 spells CASRAAGKLFF. The CDR3 region has the DNA TGTGCCAGCAGGGCCGCAGGGAAACTGTTTTTT.

CDR3 residues: CASSSLGRGNQPQHF. The CDR3, as DNA: TGTGCCAGCAGCTCCCTCGGACGGGGCAATCAGCCCCAGCATTTT. The chain couples TRBV7-2 to TRBJ1-5; D ambiguous. Germline values: CDR1 SGHTA, CDR2 FQGNSA. V was cut by 4 bases and J by 2 bases, with 12 bases left in between. There are 15 residues in the CDR3.

V gene TRBV15 combines with J gene TRBJ1-5; D not certain. CDR1 and CDR2 from the germline V gene are LNHNV and YYDKDF (reference sequence). This CDR3 is built from 14 residues. V was pared by 7 bases and J by 0 bases, with 10 bases between. CDR3 sequence (DNA): TGTGCCACCACGAGTCGCGGTAGCAATCAGCCCCAGCATTTT. Translation: CATTSRGSNQPQHF.

Only one count was recorded for this clone. V usage is TRBV15 and J usage is TRBJ2-1; weak D call: TRBD1 (5 bases). V dropped 3 bases and J dropped 8 bases, with 11 bases sitting between them. This CDR3 region has 13 residues. Per the germline V gene, CDR1 is LNHNV and CDR2 is YYDKDF (reference sequence). CDR3 bases: TGTGCCACCAGCAGGAATACAGGTTATGAGCAGTTCTTC. As protein: CATSRNTGYEQFF.

The chain recombines TRBV10-3 with TRBJ2-5, with D perhaps being TRBD1 or TRBD2 (5 bases each). CDR1 is ENHRY, CDR2 SYGVKD, per germline. Trimming left V 5 bases short and J 4 bases short, with 20 bases between. The CDR3 spans 16 residues. The CDR3 nucleotides are TGTGCCATCAGTCCCACCATCCCCGGGACGGGAGAGACCCAGTACTTC. Its translation: CAISPTIPGTGETQYF.

The chain has TRBV25-1 and TRBJ1-2; 7 nucleotides agree with TRBD1. Germline CDR1 and CDR2: MGHDK and SYGVNS. V gave up 1 base and J gave up 10 bases; unmatched junction bases: 15. CDR3 length: 16 amino acids. The CDR3 protein is CASSELEGGGPSYYTF. DNA of the CDR3: TGTGCCAGCAGTGAATTGGAAGGGGGCGGACCCTCCTACTACACCTTC.

The chain links TRBV28 to TRBJ1-6; D is uncertain. CDR1 MDHEN and CDR2 SYDVKM come from the germline V gene. The CDR3 is 16 amino acids. V was cut by 3 bases and J by 7 bases, with 16 bases left in between. In nucleotides, the CDR3 is TGTGCCAGCAGTTTCCTCCGACAATTTGGGAATTCACCCCTCCACTTT. Protein: CASSFLRQFGNSPLHF.

The chain has TRBV18 and TRBJ2-1; 9 positions match TRBD2. J was trimmed by 1 base and V by 4 bases; bases with no gene match: 5. The CDR3 runs to 16 residues. Per germline, CDR1 KGHSH and CDR2 LQKENI. This CDR3 is CASSLGLARSYNEQFF. CDR3 bases: TGTGCCAGCTCACTGGGACTAGCAAGATCCTACAATGAGCAGTTCTTC.

CDR3 loop: CASSQDPQSSYNEQFF. CDR3 DNA sequence: TGTGCCAGCAGCCAAGATCCCCAGAGCTCCTACAATGAGCAGTTCTTC. The chain joins TRBV4-2 to TRBJ2-1; D is uncertain. This CDR3 has 16 residues. Germline V CDR1 and CDR2: LGHNA, YNFKEQ. Trimming removed 0 bases at V and 0 bases at J, with 9 bases between.